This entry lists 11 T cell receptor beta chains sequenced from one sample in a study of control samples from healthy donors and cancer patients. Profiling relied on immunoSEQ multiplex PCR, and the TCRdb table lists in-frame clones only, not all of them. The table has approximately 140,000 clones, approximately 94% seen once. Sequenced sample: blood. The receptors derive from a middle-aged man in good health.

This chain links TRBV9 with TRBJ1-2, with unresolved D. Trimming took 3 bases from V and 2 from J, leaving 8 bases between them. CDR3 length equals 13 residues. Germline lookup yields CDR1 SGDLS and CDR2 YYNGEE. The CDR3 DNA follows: TGTGCCAGCAGCGAAGGAGGGAACTATGGCTACACCTTC. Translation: CASSEGGNYGYTF.

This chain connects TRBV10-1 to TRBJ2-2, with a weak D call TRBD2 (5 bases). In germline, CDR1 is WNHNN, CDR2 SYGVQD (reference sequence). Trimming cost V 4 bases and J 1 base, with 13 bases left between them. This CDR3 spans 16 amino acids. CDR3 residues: CASSAYGGLNTGELFF. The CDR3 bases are TGCGCCAGCAGTGCCTATGGCGGGTTGAACACCGGGGAGCTGTTTTTT.

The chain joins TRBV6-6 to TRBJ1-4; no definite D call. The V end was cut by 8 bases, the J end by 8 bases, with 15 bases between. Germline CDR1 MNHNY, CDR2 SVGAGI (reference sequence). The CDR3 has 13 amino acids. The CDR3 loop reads CASALDRSEKLFF. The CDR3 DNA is TGTGCCAGCGCCTTAGATAGAAGCGAAAAACTGTTTTTT.

The CDR3 loop is CASSYDRGHEQYF. CDR3 DNA: TGTGCCAGCAGCTATGACAGGGGTCACGAGCAGTACTTC. The chain links TRBV11-3 to TRBJ2-7; TRBD1 matches at 8 bases. V lost 4 bases to trimming and J lost 5 bases; unmatched junction nucleotides: 4. Germline loops: CDR1 SGHNT, CDR2 YENEEA. The CDR3 is 13 amino acids.

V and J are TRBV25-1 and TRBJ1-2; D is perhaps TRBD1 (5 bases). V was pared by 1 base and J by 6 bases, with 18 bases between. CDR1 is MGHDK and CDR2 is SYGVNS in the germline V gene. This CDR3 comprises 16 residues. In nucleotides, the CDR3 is TGTGCCAGCAGTGAATGGTCGTTCAGGGTCGGCCATGGCTACACCTTC. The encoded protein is CASSEWSFRVGHGYTF.

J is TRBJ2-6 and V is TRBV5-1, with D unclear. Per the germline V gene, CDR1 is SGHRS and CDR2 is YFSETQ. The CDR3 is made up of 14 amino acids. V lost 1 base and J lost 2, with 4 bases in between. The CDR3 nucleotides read TGCGCCAGCAGCTTGTTCCCTGGGGCCAACGTCCTGACTTTC. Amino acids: CASSLFPGANVLTF.

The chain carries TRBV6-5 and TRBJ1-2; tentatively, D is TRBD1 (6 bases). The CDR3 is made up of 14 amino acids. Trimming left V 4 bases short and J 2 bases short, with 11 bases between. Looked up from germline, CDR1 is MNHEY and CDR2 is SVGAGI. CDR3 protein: CASSFRQENYGYTF. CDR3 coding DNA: TGTGCCAGCAGTTTCCGACAGGAGAACTATGGCTACACCTTC.

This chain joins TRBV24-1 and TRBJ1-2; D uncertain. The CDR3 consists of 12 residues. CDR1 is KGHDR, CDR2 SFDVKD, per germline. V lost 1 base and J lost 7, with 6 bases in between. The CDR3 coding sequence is TGTGCCACCAGTGATTTCAAGGGTGGCTACACCTTC. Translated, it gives CATSDFKGGYTF.

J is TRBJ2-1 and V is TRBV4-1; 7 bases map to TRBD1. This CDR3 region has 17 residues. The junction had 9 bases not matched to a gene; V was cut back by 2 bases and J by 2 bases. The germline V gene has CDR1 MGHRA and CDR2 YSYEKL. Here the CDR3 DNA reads TGCGCCAGCAGCCAAAGTATTATAGGGACAGCCTACAATGAGCAGTTCTTC. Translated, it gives CASSQSIIGTAYNEQFF.

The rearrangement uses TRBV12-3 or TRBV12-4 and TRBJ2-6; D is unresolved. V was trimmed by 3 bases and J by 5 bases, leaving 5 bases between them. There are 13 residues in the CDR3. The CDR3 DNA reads TGTGCCAGCAGTTTGAGCTGGGCCAACGTCCTGACTTTC. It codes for CASSLSWANVLTF.

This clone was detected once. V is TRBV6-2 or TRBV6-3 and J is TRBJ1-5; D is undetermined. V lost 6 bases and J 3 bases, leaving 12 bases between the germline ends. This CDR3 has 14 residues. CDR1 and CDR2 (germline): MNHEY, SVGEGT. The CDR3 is CASSPGGINQPQHF. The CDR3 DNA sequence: TGTGCCAGCAGCCCCGGAGGGATCAATCAGCCCCAGCATTTT.